These 9 T cell receptor beta chains originate from one sample sequenced in a study of PD-1 blockade in classical Hodgkin lymphoma. There was relapse after autologous stem cell transplantation in every patient, and there was variation in brentuximab vedotin exposure. The assay was immunoSEQ multiplex PCR, and TCRdb's table has in-frame clones only and misses some. The profile shows roughly 97,000 clones, approximately 80% of them singletons. The sample consisted of peripheral blood mononuclear cells (PBMCs), taken at baseline. These receptors were taken from a human donor with classical Hodgkin lymphoma.

This sequence joins TRBV19 and TRBJ2-2; possibly TRBD1 for D (6 bases). CDR1 LNHDA and CDR2 SQIVND come from the germline V gene (reference sequence). V dropped 10 bases and J dropped 0 bases, with 12 bases sitting between them. The CDR3 has 14 residues. Here the CDR3 reads CATRDNPNTGELFF. Here the CDR3 DNA reads TGTGCCACTAGGGACAACCCGAACACCGGGGAGCTGTTTTTT.

The chain combines TRBV18 with TRBJ2-5; 13 bases agree with TRBD2. The ends lost 3 bases at V and 5 bases at J; junction bases unmatched: 3. The CDR3 is made up of 15 amino acids. CDR1 is KGHSH, CDR2 LQKENI, per germline. CDR3 loop: CASSPRTSGSETQYF. The CDR3 DNA follows: TGTGCCAGCTCACCCAGGACTAGCGGGAGCGAGACCCAGTACTTC.

This chain uses TRBV29-1 with TRBJ2-1; no firm D call. The CDR3 loop spans 12 amino acids. Trimming took off 4 bases at V and 7 bases at J, with 11 bases between the two ends. Germline loops: CDR1 SQVTM, CDR2 ANQGSEA. The CDR3 loop reads CSVVLGANEQFF. CDR3 coding DNA: TGCAGCGTTGTTTTAGGTGCGAATGAGCAGTTCTTC.

This chain connects TRBV12-2 to TRBJ1-2. TRBV12-2 is annotated as a pseudogene. The CDR3 has 14 residues. CDR3 sequence: CASRFGTSDYGYTF. The CDR3 DNA follows: TGTGCAAGTCGCTTCGGGACGAGTGACTATGGCTACACCTTC.

The rearrangement uses TRBV9 and TRBJ2-6; D uncertain. Trimming took 0 bases from V and 2 from J, leaving 6 bases between them. The CDR3 is made up of 15 amino acids. The germline V gene encodes CDR1 SGDLS and CDR2 YYNGEE. CDR3 sequence: CASSVGSTGANVLTF. The CDR3 nucleotides read TGTGCCAGCAGCGTAGGGAGCACTGGGGCCAACGTCCTGACTTTC.

The V call is TRBV5-1, the J call TRBJ2-7; 9 bases fit TRBD1. J lost 3 bases, V lost 3 bases, and 4 bases had no gene match. CDR3 length: 14 residues. Germline V gene data show CDR1 as SGHRS and CDR2 as YFSETQ. Here the CDR3 reads CASSWRTGDYEQYF. CDR3 coding DNA: TGCGCCAGCAGCTGGAGGACAGGGGACTACGAGCAGTACTTC.

This chain uses TRBV27 with TRBJ2-5, with 10 bases fitting TRBD2. The CDR3 totals 15 residues. The germline V gene encodes CDR1 MNHEY and CDR2 SMNVEV (reference sequence). V shed 2 bases and J 1 base; nucleotides not matched to a gene: 1. The CDR3 loop reads CASSLLAGAQETQYF. The CDR3 nucleotides read TGTGCCAGCAGTTTACTAGCGGGAGCCCAAGAGACCCAGTACTTC.

The chain links TRBV19 to TRBJ2-7, with D uncertain. The CDR3 has 15 residues. Germline V gene data show CDR1 as LNHDA and CDR2 as SQIVND (reference sequence). Trimming removed 1 base at V and 3 bases at J, with 13 bases between. The CDR3 nucleotides read TGTGCCAGTAGTATAGGCCCCGGCGTCCGCTACGAGCAGTACTTC. This gives the protein CASSIGPGVRYEQYF.

The rearrangement joins TRBV5-1 to TRBJ2-1; D possibly corresponds to TRBD2 (5 bases). Germline V lookup: CDR1 SGHRS, CDR2 YFSETQ. The CDR3 extends over 11 amino acids. V lost 0 bases to trimming and J lost 10 bases, with 5 bases between them. The CDR3 nucleotides read TGCGCCAGCAGCTTGGCTAGCGAGCAGTTCTTC. It translates to CASSLASEQFF.